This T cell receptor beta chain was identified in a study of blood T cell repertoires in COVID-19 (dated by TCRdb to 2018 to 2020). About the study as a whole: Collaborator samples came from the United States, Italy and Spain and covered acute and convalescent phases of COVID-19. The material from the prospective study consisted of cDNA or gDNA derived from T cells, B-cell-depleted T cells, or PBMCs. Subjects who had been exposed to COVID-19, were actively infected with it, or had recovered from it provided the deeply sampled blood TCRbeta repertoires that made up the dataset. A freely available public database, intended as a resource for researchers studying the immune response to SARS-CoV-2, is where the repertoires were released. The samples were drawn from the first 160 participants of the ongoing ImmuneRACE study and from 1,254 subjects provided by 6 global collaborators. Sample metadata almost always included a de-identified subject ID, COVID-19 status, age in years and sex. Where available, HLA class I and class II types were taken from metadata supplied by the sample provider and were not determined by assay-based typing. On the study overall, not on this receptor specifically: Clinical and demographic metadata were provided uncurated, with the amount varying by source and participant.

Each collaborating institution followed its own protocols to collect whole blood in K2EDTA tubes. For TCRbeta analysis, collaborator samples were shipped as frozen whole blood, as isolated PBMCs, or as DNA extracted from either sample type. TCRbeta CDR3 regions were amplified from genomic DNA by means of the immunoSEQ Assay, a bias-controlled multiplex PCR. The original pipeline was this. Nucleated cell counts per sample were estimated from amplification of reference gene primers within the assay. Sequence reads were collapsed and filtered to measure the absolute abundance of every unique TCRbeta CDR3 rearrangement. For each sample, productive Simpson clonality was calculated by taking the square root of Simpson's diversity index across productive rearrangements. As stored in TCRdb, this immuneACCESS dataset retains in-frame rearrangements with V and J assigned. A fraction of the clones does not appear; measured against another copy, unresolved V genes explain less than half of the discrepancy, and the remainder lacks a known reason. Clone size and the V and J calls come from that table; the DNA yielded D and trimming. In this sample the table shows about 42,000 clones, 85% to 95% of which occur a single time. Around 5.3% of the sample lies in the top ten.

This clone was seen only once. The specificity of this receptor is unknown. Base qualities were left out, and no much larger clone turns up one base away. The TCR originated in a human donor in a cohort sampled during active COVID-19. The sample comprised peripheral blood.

The CDR3 is CASSLGLLAKLFF. The sequenced DNA is TGTGCCAGCAGCTTAGGCCTCCTGGCAAAACTGTTTTTT. The chain joins TRBV13 to TRBJ1-4; no D gene is confidently identified. The trim is 0 bases for V and 10 bases for J, with a gap of 9 bases between the germline ends. Taken from the germline V gene (reference sequence), the CDR1 and CDR2 loops are PRHDT and FYEKMQ. The CDR3 numbers 13 residues from cysteine through phenylalanine. The kept DNA is CDR3 alone, 39 bases in frame from the first base. The full variable domain, completed from the reference TRBV13 and TRBJ1-4 proteins outside the CDR3, reads AAGVIQSPRHLIKEKRETATLKCYPIPRHDTVYWYQQGPGQDPQFLISFYEKMQSDKGSIPDRFSAQQFSDYHSELNMSSLELGDSALYFCASSLGLLAKLFFGSGTQLSVL.